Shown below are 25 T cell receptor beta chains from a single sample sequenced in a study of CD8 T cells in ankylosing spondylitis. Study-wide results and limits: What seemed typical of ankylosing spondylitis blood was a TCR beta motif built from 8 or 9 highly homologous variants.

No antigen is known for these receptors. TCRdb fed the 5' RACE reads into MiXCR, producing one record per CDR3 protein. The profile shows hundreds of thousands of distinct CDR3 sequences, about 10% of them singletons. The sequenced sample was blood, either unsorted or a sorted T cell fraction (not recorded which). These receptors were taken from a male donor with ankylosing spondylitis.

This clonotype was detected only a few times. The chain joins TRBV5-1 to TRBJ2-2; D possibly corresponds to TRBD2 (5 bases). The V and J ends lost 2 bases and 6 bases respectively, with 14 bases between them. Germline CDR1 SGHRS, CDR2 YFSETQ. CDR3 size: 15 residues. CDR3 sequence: CASSLNSAGAGELFF. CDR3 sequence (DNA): TGCGCCAGCAGCTTAAATAGCGCCGGGGCCGGGGAGCTGTTTTTT.

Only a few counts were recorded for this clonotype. The chain's CDR3 is CASSWGLYEQYF. CDR3 nucleotides: TGTGCCAGCAGTTGGGGACTGTACGAGCAGTACTTC. The rearrangement links TRBV28 to TRBJ2-7; tentatively, D is TRBD2 (6 bases). Germline values: CDR1 MDHEN, CDR2 SYDVKM. The CDR3 has 12 residues. V shed 4 bases and J shed 4 bases, with 8 bases lying between them.

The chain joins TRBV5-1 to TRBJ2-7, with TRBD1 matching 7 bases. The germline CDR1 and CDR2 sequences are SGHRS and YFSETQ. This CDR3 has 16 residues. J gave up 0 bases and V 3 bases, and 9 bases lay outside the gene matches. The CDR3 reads CASSWGTERPSYEQYF. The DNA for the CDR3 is TGCGCCAGCAGCTGGGGGACAGAGAGGCCCTCCTACGAGCAGTACTTC.

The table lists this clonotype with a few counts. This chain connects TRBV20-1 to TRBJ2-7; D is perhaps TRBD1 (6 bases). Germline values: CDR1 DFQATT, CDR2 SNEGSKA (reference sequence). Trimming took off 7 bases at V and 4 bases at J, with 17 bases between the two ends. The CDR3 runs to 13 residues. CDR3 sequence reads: CSVPRGDNYEQYF. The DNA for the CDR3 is TGCAGTGTCCCTAGAGGGGACAATTACGAGCAGTACTTC.

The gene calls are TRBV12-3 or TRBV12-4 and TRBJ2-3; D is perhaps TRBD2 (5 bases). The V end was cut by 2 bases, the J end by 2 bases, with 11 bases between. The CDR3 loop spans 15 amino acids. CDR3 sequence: CASSLHSAYTDTQYF. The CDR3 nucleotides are TGTGCCAGCAGTTTACATAGCGCATACACAGATACGCAGTATTTT.

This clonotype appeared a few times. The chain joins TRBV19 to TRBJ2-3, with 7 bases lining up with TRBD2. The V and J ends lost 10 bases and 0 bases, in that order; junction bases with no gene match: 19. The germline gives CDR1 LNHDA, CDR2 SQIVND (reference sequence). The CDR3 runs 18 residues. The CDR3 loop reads CATSRRGLPVTSTDTQYF. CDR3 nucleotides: TGTGCCACCTCCCGAAGGGGACTACCCGTGACGAGCACAGATACGCAGTATTTT.

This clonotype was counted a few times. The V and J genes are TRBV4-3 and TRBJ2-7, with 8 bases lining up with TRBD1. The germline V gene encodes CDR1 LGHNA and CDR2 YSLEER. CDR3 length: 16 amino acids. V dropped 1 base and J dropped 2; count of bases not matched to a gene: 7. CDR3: CASSQGVGRGPYEQYF. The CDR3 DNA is TGCGCCAGCAGCCAAGGGGTTGGCAGGGGGCCCTACGAGCAGTACTTC.

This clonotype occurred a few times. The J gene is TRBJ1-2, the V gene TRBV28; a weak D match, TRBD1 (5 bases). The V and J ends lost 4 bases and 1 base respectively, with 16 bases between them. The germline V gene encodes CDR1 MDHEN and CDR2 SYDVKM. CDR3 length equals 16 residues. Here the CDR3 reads CASSSIDSRNNYGYTF. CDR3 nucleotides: TGTGCCAGCAGTTCGATCGACAGCCGGAATAACTATGGCTACACCTTC.

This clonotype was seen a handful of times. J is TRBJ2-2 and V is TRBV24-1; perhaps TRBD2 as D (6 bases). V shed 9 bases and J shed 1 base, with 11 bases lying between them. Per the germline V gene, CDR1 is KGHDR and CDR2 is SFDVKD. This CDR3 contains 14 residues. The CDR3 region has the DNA TGTGCCACCGGGCGGGGAGAGAACACCGGGGAGCTGTTTTTT. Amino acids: CATGRGENTGELFF.

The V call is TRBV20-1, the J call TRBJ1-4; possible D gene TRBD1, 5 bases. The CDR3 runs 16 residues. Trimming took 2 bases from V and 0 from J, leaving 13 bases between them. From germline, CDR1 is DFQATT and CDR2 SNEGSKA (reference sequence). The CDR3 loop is CSARSGTAATNEKLFF. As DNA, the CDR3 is TGCAGTGCTAGATCGGGGACCGCGGCAACTAATGAAAAACTGTTTTTT.

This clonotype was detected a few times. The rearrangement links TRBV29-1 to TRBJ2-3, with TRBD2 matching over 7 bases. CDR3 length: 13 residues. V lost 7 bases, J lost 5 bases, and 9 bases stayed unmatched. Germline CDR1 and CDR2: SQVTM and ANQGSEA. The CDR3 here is CSGGGLMGDTQYF. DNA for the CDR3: TGCAGCGGGGGGGGACTAATGGGAGATACGCAGTATTTT.

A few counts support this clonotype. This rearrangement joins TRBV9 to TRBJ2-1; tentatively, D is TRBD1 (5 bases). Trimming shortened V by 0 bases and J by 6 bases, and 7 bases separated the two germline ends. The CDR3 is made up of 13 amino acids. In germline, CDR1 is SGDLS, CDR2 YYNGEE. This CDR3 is CASSVGDSNEQFF. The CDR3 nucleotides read TGTGCCAGCAGCGTAGGAGACAGCAATGAGCAGTTCTTC.

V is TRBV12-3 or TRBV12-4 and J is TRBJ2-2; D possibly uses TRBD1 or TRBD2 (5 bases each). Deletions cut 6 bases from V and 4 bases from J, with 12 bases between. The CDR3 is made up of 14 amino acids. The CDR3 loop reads CASSLGTLTGELFF. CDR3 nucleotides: TGTGCCAGCAGCCTCGGGACCCTCACCGGGGAGCTGTTTTTT.

The CDR3 sequence is CASSYVGRGGNQPQHF. CDR3 in DNA: TGTGCCAGCAGTTACGTCGGTAGGGGCGGCAATCAGCCCCAGCATTTT. This rearrangement joins TRBV6-2 or TRBV6-3 to TRBJ1-5, with D perhaps matching TRBD1 (5 bases). The CDR3 loop spans 16 amino acids. Germline V gene data show CDR1 as MNHEY and CDR2 as SVGEGT. V was pared by 2 bases and J by 2 bases, with 13 bases between.

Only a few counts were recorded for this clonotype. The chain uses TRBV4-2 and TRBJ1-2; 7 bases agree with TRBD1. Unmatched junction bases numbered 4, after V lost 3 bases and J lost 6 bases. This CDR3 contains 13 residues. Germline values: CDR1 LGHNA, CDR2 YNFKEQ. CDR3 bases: TGTGCCAGCAGCCAGGCCACAGGGGATGGCTACACCTTC. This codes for CASSQATGDGYTF.

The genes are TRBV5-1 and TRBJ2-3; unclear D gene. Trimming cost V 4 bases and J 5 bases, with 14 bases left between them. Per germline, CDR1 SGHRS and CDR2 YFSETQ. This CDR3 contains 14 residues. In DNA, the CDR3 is TGCGCCAGCAGCGTCAGCCGTGGTAGAGATACGCAGTATTTT. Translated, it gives CASSVSRGRDTQYF. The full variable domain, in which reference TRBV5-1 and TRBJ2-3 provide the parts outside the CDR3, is KAGVTQTPRYLIKTRGQQVTLSCSPISGHRSVSWYQQTPGQGLQFLFEYFSETQRNKGNFPGRFSGRQFSNSRSEMNVSTLELGDSALYLCASSVSRGRDTQYFGPGTRLTVL.

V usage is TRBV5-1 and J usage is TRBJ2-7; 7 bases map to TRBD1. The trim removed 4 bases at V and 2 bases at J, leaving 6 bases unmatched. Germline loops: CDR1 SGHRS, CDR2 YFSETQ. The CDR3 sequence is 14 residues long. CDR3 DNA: TGCGCCAGCAGCATAGGGACAGCTCCCTACGAGCAGTACTTC. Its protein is CASSIGTAPYEQYF.

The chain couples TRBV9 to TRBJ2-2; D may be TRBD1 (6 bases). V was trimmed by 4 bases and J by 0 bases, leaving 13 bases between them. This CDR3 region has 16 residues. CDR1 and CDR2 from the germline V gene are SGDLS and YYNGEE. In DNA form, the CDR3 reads TGTGCCAGCAGCCCCCGGGACAAATCGAACACCGGGGAGCTGTTTTTT. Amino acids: CASSPRDKSNTGELFF. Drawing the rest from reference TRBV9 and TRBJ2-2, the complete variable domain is DSGVTQTPKHLITATGQRVTLRCSPRSGDLSVYWYQQSLDQGLQFLIQYYNGEERAKGNILERFSAQQFPDLHSELNLSSLELGDSALYFCASSPRDKSNTGELFFGEGSRLTVL.

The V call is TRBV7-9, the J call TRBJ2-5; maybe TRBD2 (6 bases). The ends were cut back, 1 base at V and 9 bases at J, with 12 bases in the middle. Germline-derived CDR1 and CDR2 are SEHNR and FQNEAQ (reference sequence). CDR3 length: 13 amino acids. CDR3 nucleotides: TGTGCCAGCAGCTTAGACAATTGGGGGGCCCAGTACTTC. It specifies CASSLDNWGAQYF.

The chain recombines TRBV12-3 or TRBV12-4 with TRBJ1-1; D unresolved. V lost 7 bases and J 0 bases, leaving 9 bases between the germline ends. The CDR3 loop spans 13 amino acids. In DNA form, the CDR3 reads TGTGCCAGCAAGAACAACATGAACACTGAAGCTTTCTTT. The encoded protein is CASKNNMNTEAFF.

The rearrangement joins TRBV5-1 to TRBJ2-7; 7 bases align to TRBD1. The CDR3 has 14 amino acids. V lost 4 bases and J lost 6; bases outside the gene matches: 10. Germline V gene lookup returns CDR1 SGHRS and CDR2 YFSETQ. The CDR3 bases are TGCGCCAGCAGCCCAAGGACAGGCGAGAGCGAGCAGTACTTC. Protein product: CASSPRTGESEQYF.

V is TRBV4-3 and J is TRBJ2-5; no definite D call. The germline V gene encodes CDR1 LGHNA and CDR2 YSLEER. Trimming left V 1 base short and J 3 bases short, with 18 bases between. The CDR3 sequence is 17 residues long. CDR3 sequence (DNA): TGCGCCAGCAGCCAAGTGGTTGGGTTATTCAGCAAAGAGACCCAGTACTTC. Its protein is CASSQVVGLFSKETQYF.

DNA of the CDR3: TGCAGTGCTAGAGGAGAGCGGGGGGGCTACAATGAGCAGTTCTTC. Translated, it gives CSARGERGGYNEQFF. The chain uses TRBV20-1 and TRBJ2-1, with TRBD2 identical over 10 bases. CDR1 is DFQATT, CDR2 SNEGSKA, per germline (reference sequence). J gave up 3 bases and V 1 base, and 3 bases lay outside the gene matches. The CDR3 covers 15 residues.

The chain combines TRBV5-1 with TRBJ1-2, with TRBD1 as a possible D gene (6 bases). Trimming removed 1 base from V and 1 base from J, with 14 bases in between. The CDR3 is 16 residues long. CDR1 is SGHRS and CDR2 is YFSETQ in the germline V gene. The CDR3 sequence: CASSLLLTGVNYGYTF. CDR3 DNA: TGCGCCAGCAGCTTGCTGTTGACAGGCGTTAACTATGGCTACACCTTC.

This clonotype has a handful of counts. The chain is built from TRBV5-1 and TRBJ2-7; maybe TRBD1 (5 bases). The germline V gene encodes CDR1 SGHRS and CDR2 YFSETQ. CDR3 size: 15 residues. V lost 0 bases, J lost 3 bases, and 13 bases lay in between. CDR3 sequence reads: CASSLGQPALYEQYF. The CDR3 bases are TGCGCCAGCAGCTTGGGACAGCCCGCTCTCTACGAGCAGTACTTC.